This T cell receptor beta chain was captured in a study of response to subunit inactivated influenza vaccine. General observations from the study: Authors suggested seasonal influenza vaccinations each recruit few new T cells.

TCRdb recomputed calls from the RT-PCR reads with MiXCR, one row per CDR3 protein. The data hold about 570,000 distinct CDR3 sequences, with around 11% observed a single time. This CDR3 contains 13 residues. Trimming at V came to 6 bases and at J to 10 bases, leaving 7 bases not matched to a gene. In germline, CDR1 is MDHEN, CDR2 SYDVKM. A remark on this clonotype: The antigen is not known.

The same data also went into a second study, on T cells expressing NK-cell markers. In that study: cDNA encoding TCR beta was synthesized via 5'RACE template switching incorporating UMIs. TCR beta repertoires came from sorted CD3+CD56+NKG2C+, CD3+CD56+NKG2C- and CD3+CD56-NKG2C+ T cells. 1.0-7.0% of CD8+ T cells in several donors belonged to dominant NKG2C+ clonotypes. Several donors showed these clonotypes also leading the CD3+CD56-NKG2C+ fraction.

This TCR was sampled from a man aged 50 to 60 who received an inactivated influenza vaccine. The material was PBMCs from blood, obtained on the day of vaccination. This sequence joins TRBV28 and TRBJ2-1, with 9 positions matching TRBD1. The CDR3 DNA is TGTGCCAGCAGCTCGGGGGACAGGGTCGAGCAGTTCTTC. It specifies CASSSGDRVEQFF. Supplemented by reference TRBV28 and TRBJ2-1, the full variable domain reads DVKVTQSSRYLVKRTGEKVFLECVQDMDHENMFWYRQDPGLGLRLIYFSYDVKMKEKGDIPEGYSVSREKKERFSLILESASTNQTSMYLCASSSGDRVEQFFGPGTRLTVL.